Presented here are 4 T cell receptor beta chains from one specimen sequenced in a study of radiotherapy plus CTLA-4 blockade in lung cancer. Only in-frame clones appear in the TCRdb table, and some are missing; sequencing was by immunoSEQ multiplex PCR. The data hold about 72,000 clones, with over 75% observed a single time. The material was peripheral blood, obtained from a patient treated with radiotherapy plus ipilimumab. These receptors originate from a human donor with non-small cell lung cancer who had a partial response to radiotherapy plus ipilimumab.

Only a few counts were recorded for this clone. The chain links TRBV29-1 to TRBJ2-1; 10 bases fit TRBD1. CDR3 length: 14 residues. Looked up from germline, CDR1 is SQVTM and CDR2 is ANQGSEA. The J segment lost 6 bases and the V segment lost 4 bases, leaving 6 bases of the junction unmatched. This chain's CDR3 is CSVVGTGASNEQFF. Here the CDR3 DNA reads TGCAGCGTTGTGGGGACAGGGGCATCCAATGAGCAGTTCTTC.

The chain joins TRBV28 to TRBJ2-7; a weak D match, TRBD1 (8 bases). V lost 7 bases to trimming and J lost 0 bases, with 13 bases between them. The CDR3 runs 14 residues. Germline V gene sequence: CDR1 MDHEN, CDR2 SYDVKM. The CDR3, as DNA: TGTGCCAGCAAACAGGGGGGGAGCTCCTACGAGCAGTACTTC. It specifies CASKQGGSSYEQYF.

The chain recombines TRBV19 with TRBJ2-2; the D gene is possibly TRBD1 (5 bases). The germline V and J ends were trimmed by 2 bases and 2 bases, with 6 bases remaining between them. Germline CDR1 is LNHDA and CDR2 is SQIVND (reference sequence). The CDR3 is 14 residues long. DNA for the CDR3: TGTGCCAGTAGTATAAGGGGAAACACCGGGGAGCTGTTTTTT. It translates to CASSIRGNTGELFF.

The chain has TRBV7-2 and TRBJ1-2; TRBD1 matches at 8 bases. Germline V gene data show CDR1 as SGHTA and CDR2 as FQGNSA. V lost 0 bases to trimming and J lost 5 bases; unmatched junction nucleotides: 5. This CDR3 spans 15 amino acids. DNA for the CDR3: TGTGCCAGCAGCTTAGCTTTGGACAGGGAGTATGGCTACACCTTC. Protein product: CASSLALDREYGYTF.